This T cell receptor (beta chain) originates from a study of cytomegalovirus exposure and HLA in healthy donors (TCRdb year 2017). Turning to the overall study: An earlier analysis of roughly 500 of the donors reported 276 Gb of sequence data and 120 million or so unique TCR beta sequences from 150 million to 200 million T cells. A handful of DR-DQ haplotypes were handled as single units for association and clustering because linkage in the cohort was strong. Rather than drawing on any new phenotypic data, the later analysis identified candidate immune exposures from TCR beta sequences and the way those sequences occurred across donors. All discovery cohort repertoires had been generated using a single sequencing platform. A separate validation cohort of roughly 110 different subjects was used in addition to the approximately 700-subject first cohort. Genome-wide SNP genotypes for about 55% of the roughly 670 donors were used in a later genetic analysis, which treated that subset as a discovery cohort. A later analysis re-examined previously published TCR beta repertoires from 600 to 700 donors and added high-resolution HLA genotyping to investigate patterns of TCR occurrence. Across 398 genotyped donors of the cohort, an average of approximately 220,000 unique TCR beta nucleotide sequences per donor were sequenced, and roughly 17% of those sequences were non-productive. Of the 398 genotyped donors, about 80% fell in the genetic ancestry cluster associated with self-reported Caucasian donors. Alongside the repertoire data, information on donor age, sex, ethnicity and CMV serostatus was compiled. About 320 gigabases of sequencing data and tens of millions of unique TCR sequences were included in an early release covering about 600 HLA-typed donors. The study was designed to test whether signatures of past pathogen exposure could be identified by cataloging public T cell receptors. Class I and class II HLA loci were covered by the typing at four-digit resolution. High-throughput TCR immunosequencing, statistical association of individual TCRs with disease status, and machine learning were combined to predict cytomegalovirus infection status. An earlier analysis of approximately 580 of the donors used high-throughput TCR beta sequencing to judge whether each TCR beta V gene segment behaved as functional or pseudogenic. Typing coverage varied by locus: about 620-630 donors for A, B, C, DRB1 and DQB1; some 520 for DQA1; nearly 610 for DPA1; roughly 450 for DPB1. The study profiled the T cell repertoires of under 850 subjects by immunosequencing and related them to cytomegalovirus serostatus. The paper as a whole reports these results and caveats: Compared with equally common non-associated chains, HLA-associated TCR beta chains in a later analysis were more clonally expanded and had lower generation probabilities. Broadly in line with IMGT annotations, most TCR beta V segments showed up in productive rearrangements about 90% or about 30% of the time in an earlier analysis of 587 of the donors. Some IMGT-functional V segments, including TRBV6-2 and TRBV6-3, could not be told apart with the 87-base-pair reads, so those segments were excluded. A further reported finding was that TCR beta sequences accurately predicted the HLA-A and HLA-B alleles for most subjects in the first cohort. In vitro tests confirmed that a few of the cytomegalovirus-associated TCR beta chains recognize cytomegalovirus antigens. Several of the top co-occurrence clusters appeared to be linked to parvovirus B19, influenza, CMV and Epstein-Barr virus, according to a later analysis. In a later analysis, TCR association rates were found to vary across HLA loci, with the most associated TCRs seen for DRB1 alleles and the fewest for HLA-C alleles. The only immune exposure information available for the cohort was CMV serostatus. A later genetic analysis reported fewer N-insertions in productive TCRs among donors in an Asian-associated ancestry cluster than the 666-donor mean. An association between a missense DCLRE1C variant and V-gene and J-gene trimming of TCR beta chains was found in a later genetic analysis and replicated in an independent cohort. A cluster of highly shared sequence variants was judged likely to be a technical artifact of the sequencing pipeline. In a later analysis, most CMV-associated TCR beta chains were found to appear HLA-restricted, with HLA associations seemingly driven largely by CMV exposure. Assigning TCR associations to individual alleles was difficult when HLA alleles, especially DR and DQ, strongly co-occurred. Roughly uniform sequencing depth across donors was assumed in presence/absence analyses, although this assumption may not hold. In both the original and validation cohorts, the classifier was reported to diagnose cytomegalovirus status with high specificity and sensitivity. The cohort was sequenced for TCR beta chains only, and without alpha or paired-chain data the features that could be detected were limited. Correlated functional status among segregating V segments might reflect linkage disequilibrium, but an unknown experimental factor could not be ruled out. At a false discovery rate of 0.05, a later analysis linked 15,000 to 20,000 TCR beta sequences to specific HLA alleles. Because HLA typing was missing for some donors at each locus, association tests included only the typed subset. Across donors, most TCR sequences were observed very rarely, whereas some public TCRs were present in many individuals. Because counts were too low, about 18 rarely observed V segments, including chromosome 9 orphons, were excluded from the earlier analysis of 587 of the donors. According to the authors, the approach could potentially be generalized to other disease states and immunological phenotypes. In the study, 164 TCR beta chains were listed as associated with cytomegalovirus.

In total, just over 650 healthy bone marrow donors made up the cohort. At the time of sampling, all cohort members were nominally healthy, though unrecorded immune exposures were likely present. The donor was CMV seronegative and belonged to the group of 352 seronegative cohort members. A peripheral blood sample was collected from each donor, and TCR beta sequencing was performed on peripheral blood mononuclear cells. The Qiagen DNeasy Blood Extraction Kit was used to extract genomic DNA from the blood cell samples. Concerning this clone itself: No antigen is known for it. No base quality values were provided; no much bigger clone lies one nucleotide off.

The library came from the immunoSEQ multiplex PCR assay. A mixture of 60 forward primers for TCR Vbeta segments and 13 reverse primers for TCR Jbeta segments was used in the multiplex PCR. The CDR3 region of rearranged TCR beta genes was amplified from genomic DNA by a multiplex PCR assay. The amplified TCR beta libraries were sequenced on the Illumina HiSeq System as 87-base-pair reads. In the source study's methods: In a later analysis, tens of millions of unique TCR beta chains were counted across the roughly 610 repertoires, and roughly 11 million of these chains were shared by at least two donors. To remove PCR and sequencing errors, raw reads were error-corrected and collapsed into unique sequences using a nearest-neighbor algorithm that merged closely related sequences. V, D and J gene segments were assigned by aligning CDR3 sequences to IMGT reference sequences. For a sequence to be retained, a match of at least six nucleotides to both a V gene segment and a J gene segment was required. Rearrangements were classified as productive when the CDR3 lacked stop codons and remained in frame with V and J, and all other rearrangements were classified as non-productive. Following IMGT convention, CDR3 was defined as the stretch from the second conserved V-encoded cysteine to the conserved J-encoded phenylalanine. In an earlier analysis of approximately 590 of the donors, sequences lacking an unambiguous match to a single V gene segment were excluded. An earlier analysis of fewer than 750 of the donors called V segments functional above 56.7% productive rearrangements and segregating when the between-donor standard deviation exceeded 5%. A statistical classification framework was developed to diagnose cytomegalovirus status using the catalog of TCR beta chain sequences. In a later analysis, V and J genes were assigned by comparing TCR nucleotide sequences against IMGT/GENE-DB human TR gene sequences. The TCRdist pipeline was used in a later analysis to assign CDR3 sequences and most-parsimonious VDJ recombination scenarios. In a later analysis, each TCR beta chain was defined by its CDR3 amino acid sequence together with its V-gene family, and reads without a unique V-gene family were excluded. As a way to deal with suspected cross-contamination and a sequencing artifact, a later analysis dropped hundreds of nucleotide sequences that were highly shared and had low generation probability. A later analysis calculated a clonal expansion index for each public chain from normalized within-repertoire ranks of inferred template counts. Generation probabilities in a later analysis came from a VDJ recombination model fitted to out-of-frame rearrangements, and those results were checked against IGoR. In a later analysis, hypergeometric tests were used to score TCR-TCR, TCR-HLA and TCR-CMV co-occurrence, with a repertoire-size bias correction applied to TCR pairs. False discovery rates were estimated in a later analysis by permuting HLA or CMV assignments 20 times. In a later analysis, co-occurring TCRs were grouped with DBSCAN, and TCRdist sequence similarity was added when clustering was performed within HLA-allele-positive subsets. For co-occurrence clustering, repertoires with fewer than 30,000 or more than 120,000 public chains were excluded, along with about five repertoires with anomalous nucleotide sharing. The table was pulled from immuneACCESS by TCRdb, which kept in-frame rearrangements only. Such tables lose some clones; where checked, under half of the loss comes from unresolved V genes, and the rest has no known cause. The DNA gave D and trimming, while V, J and clone size come from that table. Within this sample are 140,000 or so clones, with over 55% of them counted one time only. Jointly, the top ten make up 2.1% of the sample.

The CDR3 sequence holds 14 residues, the cysteine and phenylalanine included. The CDR3 DNA has 42 bases and is translated from base 1. At the junction V is shortened by 3 bases and J by 3 bases, with 11 bases in between. As encoded in the germline V gene (reference sequence), CDR1 is LNHDA while CDR2 is SQIVND. This TCR derives from a man aged 40-55 years in good health and CMV-seronegative. The sequence links TRBV19 to TRBJ1-1; the D gene identity is not certain. The sequenced material came from PBMCs. The CDR3 is CASSMFLEDTEAFF. The sequenced DNA: TGTGCCAGTAGTATGTTTCTGGAGGACACTGAAGCTTTCTTT.